These 22 T cell receptor beta chains were all obtained from the same sample, sequenced in a study of OX40 agonist ivuxolimab in advanced cancers. Using immunoSEQ multiplex PCR, the repertoire was profiled, and TCRdb retains in-frame clones only, with some absent. Of 100,000 or so clones in the sample, approximately 89% were seen once. Sequences were derived from CD4+ or CD8+ T cells sorted from blood, sampled in a trial of the OX40 agonist ivuxolimab. These TCRs come from an adult with an advanced solid tumor such as melanoma, head and neck, liver or kidney cancer.

The V gene is TRBV10-3, the J gene TRBJ1-5; the D is unclear. This CDR3 is built from 13 residues. Trimming removed 0 bases from V and 6 bases from J, with 6 bases in between. Per germline, CDR1 ENHRY and CDR2 SYGVKD. The CDR3 reads CAISESESQPQHF. The DNA for the CDR3 is TGTGCCATCAGTGAGTCTGAGTCTCAGCCCCAGCATTTT.

The chain couples TRBV6-1 to TRBJ1-2; TRBD1 aligns across 9 bases. The CDR3 runs 14 residues. V shed 7 bases and J 7 bases; nucleotides not matched to a gene: 10. Germline V gene lookup returns CDR1 MNHNS and CDR2 SASEGT. The CDR3 loop reads CASTYRGRGSGYTF. The CDR3 DNA follows: TGTGCCAGCACCTACAGGGGGCGAGGGAGTGGCTACACCTTC.

The chain uses TRBV30 and TRBJ1-4; D is undetermined. The CDR3 runs 16 residues. V was shortened by 3 bases and J by 8 bases, with 22 bases between the two germline ends. CDR1 and CDR2 from the germline V gene are GTSNPN and SVGIG (reference sequence). Here the CDR3 DNA reads TGTGCCTGGAGGGCAAAAGGGCTGGGGTTTGGGGAAAAACTGTTTTTT. It codes for CAWRAKGLGFGEKLFF.

The V and J genes are TRBV5-1 and TRBJ1-2; weak D call: TRBD1 (5 bases). The CDR3 is 13 amino acids. Germline assignment: CDR1 SGHRS and CDR2 YFSETQ. V was clipped by 4 bases and J by 2 bases, with 9 bases between them. In DNA form, the CDR3 reads TGCGCCAGCAGCCAAGAGGGGAACTATGGCTACACCTTC. Encoded protein: CASSQEGNYGYTF.

The chain carries TRBV7-8 and TRBJ2-7; TRBD2 might be the D (7 bases). Trimming cost V 5 bases and J 1 base, with 21 bases left between them. The CDR3 consists of 17 residues. Per germline, CDR1 SGHVS and CDR2 FQNEAQ. The CDR3 loop reads CASSGLRGRALSYEQYF. The CDR3 coding sequence is TGTGCCAGCAGCGGACTGAGGGGGAGGGCTCTTTCCTACGAGCAGTACTTC.

The rearrangement joins TRBV30 to TRBJ2-3; no reliable D call. Trimming took off 1 base at V and 3 bases at J, with 17 bases between the two ends. The CDR3 is 16 residues long. Germline V gene data show CDR1 as GTSNPN and CDR2 as SVGIG (reference sequence). The CDR3 loop is CAWSGVKGSSTDTQYF. For the CDR3, the DNA is TGTGCCTGGAGTGGGGTAAAGGGTAGCTCGACAGATACGCAGTATTTT.

This chain uses TRBV5-1 with TRBJ1-4; D remains ambiguous. Germline CDR1 and CDR2: SGHRS and YFSETQ. CDR3 length: 13 amino acids. V dropped 5 bases and J dropped 3 bases, with 8 bases sitting between them. The CDR3 nucleotides are TGCGCCAGCAGGGAAATATCTAATGAAAAACTGTTTTTT. Protein sequence: CASREISNEKLFF.

J is TRBJ1-2 and V is TRBV6-6; no firm D call. CDR1 and CDR2 from the germline V gene are MNHNY and SVGAGI (reference sequence). V shed 6 bases and J shed 5 bases, with 10 bases lying between them. CDR3 length: 12 residues. CDR3 loop: CASSPLVYGYTF. CDR3 nucleotide sequence: TGTGCCAGCAGCCCGCTAGTATATGGCTACACCTTC.

This chain links TRBV6-1 with TRBJ2-2; 10 positions match TRBD1. Germline trimming cut 6 bases from V and 5 bases from J; bases unmatched to any gene: 6. Germline assignment: CDR1 MNHNS and CDR2 SASEGT. The CDR3 is 15 residues long. CDR3: CASSRDRGFTGELFF. As DNA, the CDR3 is TGTGCCAGCAGCCGGGACAGGGGTTTTACCGGGGAGCTGTTTTTT.

The chain joins TRBV5-1 to TRBJ2-2; 10 bases line up with TRBD1. In germline, CDR1 is SGHRS, CDR2 YFSETQ. V was clipped by 4 bases and J by 7 bases; unmatched bases: 4. This CDR3 has 14 amino acids. The CDR3 DNA follows: TGCGCCAGCAGCACGGGACAGGGGAGCGGGGAGCTGTTTTTT. It codes for CASSTGQGSGELFF. The full variable domain, its missing parts supplied by reference TRBV5-1 and TRBJ2-2, is KAGVTQTPRYLIKTRGQQVTLSCSPISGHRSVSWYQQTPGQGLQFLFEYFSETQRNKGNFPGRFSGRQFSNSRSEMNVSTLELGDSALYLCASSTGQGSGELFFGEGSRLTVL.

V gene TRBV5-4 combines with J gene TRBJ1-6; TRBD1 might be the D (5 bases). Germline V CDR1 and CDR2: SGHNT, YYREEE (reference sequence). V was cut by 4 bases and J by 7 bases, with 18 bases left in between. The CDR3 has 16 residues. CDR3: CASSPPGRMGNSPLHF. As DNA, the CDR3 is TGTGCCAGCAGCCCCCCGGGACGGATGGGAAATTCACCCCTCCACTTT.

This rearrangement joins TRBV19 to TRBJ2-3; possibly TRBD2 for D (7 bases). V lost 3 bases and J 2 bases, leaving 15 bases between the germline ends. CDR1 is LNHDA, CDR2 SQIVND, per germline (reference sequence). The CDR3 loop spans 16 amino acids. The CDR3 DNA reads as TGTGCCAGTAGTATCGATAGGGGGGGACCCACAGATACGCAGTATTTT. Translation: CASSIDRGGPTDTQYF.

The CDR3 region is CASSRGRSLLNEQFF. CDR3 in DNA: TGTGCCAGCTCTAGGGGTCGGAGCCTTCTCAATGAGCAGTTCTTC. V is TRBV7-3 and J is TRBJ2-1, with a weak D call TRBD1 (5 bases). Looked up from germline, CDR1 is SGHTA and CDR2 is FQGTGA. CDR3 length: 15 amino acids. V dropped 8 bases and J dropped 6 bases, with 20 bases sitting between them.

J is TRBJ1-1 and V is TRBV7-8; a weak D match, TRBD1 (5 bases). Germline CDR1 and CDR2: SGHVS and FQNEAQ. The CDR3 consists of 12 residues. The V gene lost 5 bases and the J gene lost 7 bases, with 11 bases spanning the gap. DNA for the CDR3: TGTGCCAGCAGCGCTCAGGGTATTGAAGCTTTCTTT. It translates to CASSAQGIEAFF.

The V and J genes are TRBV2 and TRBJ2-2; D unclear. CDR1 is SNHLY, CDR2 FYNNEI, per germline. This CDR3 has 14 amino acids. The germline V and J ends were trimmed by 3 bases and 2 bases, with 7 bases remaining between them. The CDR3 here is CASSDFGNTGELFF. The CDR3 DNA reads as TGTGCCAGCAGTGATTTCGGTAACACCGGGGAGCTGTTTTTT. Variable domain in full (rest from reference TRBV2 and TRBJ2-2): EPEVTQTPSHQVTQMGQEVILRCVPISNHLYFYWYRQILGQKVEFLVSFYNNEISEKSEIFDDQFSVERPDGSNFTLKIRSTKLEDSAMYFCASSDFGNTGELFFGEGSRLTVL.

The rearrangement links TRBV10-2 to TRBJ2-7; D is unclear. Germline CDR1 WSHSY, CDR2 SAAADI. The CDR3 loop spans 14 amino acids. V lost 3 bases to trimming and J lost 1 base, with 10 bases between them. CDR3 protein: CASSEAPPSYEQYF. CDR3 bases: TGCGCCAGCAGTGAAGCGCCCCCTTCCTACGAGCAGTACTTC.

In DNA, the CDR3 is TGTGCCAGCAGAGCAGGGTTTTTTACTCGCACTGAAGCTTTCTTT. Protein: CASRAGFFTRTEAFF. This chain connects TRBV6-5 to TRBJ1-1; D might be TRBD1 (5 bases). The CDR3 extends over 15 amino acids. V was shortened by 6 bases and J by 4 bases, with 18 bases between the two germline ends. Germline loops: CDR1 MNHEY, CDR2 SVGAGI.

The chain links TRBV6-6 to TRBJ2-7; D is unclear. This CDR3 spans 16 amino acids. The ends were cut back, 0 bases at V and 5 bases at J, with 17 bases in the middle. The germline V gene encodes CDR1 MNHNY and CDR2 SVGAGI (reference sequence). The DNA for the CDR3 is TGTGCCAGCAGTTACTCGAAGGTCGCCCCCCGTGACGAGCAGTACTTC. Its translation is CASSYSKVAPRDEQYF.

This chain links TRBV9 with TRBJ1-3, with D unclear. The V gene lost 4 bases and the J gene lost 1 base, with 9 bases spanning the gap. Germline V lookup: CDR1 SGDLS, CDR2 YYNGEE. The CDR3 is 14 residues long. DNA of the CDR3: TGTGCCAGCAGCACTACCGATTCTGGAAACACCATATATTTT. Translated, it gives CASSTTDSGNTIYF.

V gene TRBV20-1 combines with J gene TRBJ2-3; D is uncertain. The CDR3 sequence is 11 residues long. V was cut by 6 bases and J by 11 bases, with 15 bases left in between. In germline, CDR1 is DFQATT, CDR2 SNEGSKA (reference sequence). In DNA form, the CDR3 reads TGCAGTGCCGGAGTACACCTTGGGCAGTATTTT. Protein sequence: CSAGVHLGQYF.

The rearrangement links TRBV6-6 to TRBJ1-1; D unresolved. Germline V gene data show CDR1 as MNHNY and CDR2 as SVGAGI (reference sequence). The V end was cut by 6 bases, the J end by 3 bases, with 5 bases between. The CDR3 has 11 residues. This CDR3 is CASRRHTEAFF. CDR3 bases: TGTGCCAGCAGACGTCACACTGAAGCTTTCTTT.

V is TRBV28 and J is TRBJ2-7; 8 bases fit TRBD2. The CDR3 contains 14 residues. Trimming took 5 bases from V and 1 from J; bases not matched to a gene: 4. The germline CDR1 and CDR2 sequences are MDHEN and SYDVKM. The CDR3: CASSPPGGSYEQYF. The CDR3 nucleotides are TGTGCCAGCAGTCCTCCGGGAGGGTCCTACGAGCAGTACTTC.